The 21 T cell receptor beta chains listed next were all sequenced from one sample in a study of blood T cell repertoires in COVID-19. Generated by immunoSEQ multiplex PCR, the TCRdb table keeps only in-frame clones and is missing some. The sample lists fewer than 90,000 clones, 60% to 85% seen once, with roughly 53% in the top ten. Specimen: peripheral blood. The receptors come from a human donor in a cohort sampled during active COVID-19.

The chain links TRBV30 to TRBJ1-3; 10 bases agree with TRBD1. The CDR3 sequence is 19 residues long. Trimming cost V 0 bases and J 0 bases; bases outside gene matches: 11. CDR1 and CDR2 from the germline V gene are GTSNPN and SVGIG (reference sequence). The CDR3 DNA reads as TGTGCCTGGAGTGTTTCCTTCGGGACAGGGGCTAGCTCTGGAAACACCATATATTTT. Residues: CAWSVSFGTGASSGNTIYF.

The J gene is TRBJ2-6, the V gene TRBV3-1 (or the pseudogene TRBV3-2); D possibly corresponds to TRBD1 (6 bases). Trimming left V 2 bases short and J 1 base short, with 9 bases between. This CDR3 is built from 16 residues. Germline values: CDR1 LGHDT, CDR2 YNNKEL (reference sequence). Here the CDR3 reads CASSQPQGSGANVLTF. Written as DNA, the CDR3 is TGTGCCAGCAGCCAACCGCAGGGGTCTGGGGCCAACGTCCTGACTTTC.

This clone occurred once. CDR3 amino acids: CATSRAREYIDSPLHF. The CDR3 DNA reads as TGTGCCACCAGCAGAGCCCGGGAGTACATCGATTCACCCCTCCACTTT. The chain couples TRBV15 to TRBJ1-6; D unclear. The CDR3 runs 16 residues. Germline V gene lookup returns CDR1 LNHNV and CDR2 YYDKDF (reference sequence). V dropped 1 base and J dropped 8 bases, with 15 bases sitting between them. Together with reference TRBV15 and TRBJ1-6, the CDR3 gives the full variable domain: DAMVIQNPRYQVTQFGKPVTLSCSQTLNHNVMYWYQQKSSQAPKLLFHYYDKDFNNEADTPDNFQSRRPNTSFCFLDIRSPGLGDTAMYLCATSRAREYIDSPLHFGNGTRLTVT.

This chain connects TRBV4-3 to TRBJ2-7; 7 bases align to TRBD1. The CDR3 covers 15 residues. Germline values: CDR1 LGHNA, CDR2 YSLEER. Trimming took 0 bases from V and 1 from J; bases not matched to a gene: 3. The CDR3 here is CASSQDDRVSYEQYF. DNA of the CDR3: TGCGCCAGCAGCCAAGACGACAGGGTTTCCTACGAGCAGTACTTC.

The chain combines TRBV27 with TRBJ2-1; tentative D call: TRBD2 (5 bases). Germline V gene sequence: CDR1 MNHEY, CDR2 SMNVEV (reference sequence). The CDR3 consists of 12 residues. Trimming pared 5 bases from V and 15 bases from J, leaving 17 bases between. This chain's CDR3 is CASSQLAPNLFF. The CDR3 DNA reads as TGTGCCAGCAGTCAGCTAGCTCCTAATTTGTTCTTC.

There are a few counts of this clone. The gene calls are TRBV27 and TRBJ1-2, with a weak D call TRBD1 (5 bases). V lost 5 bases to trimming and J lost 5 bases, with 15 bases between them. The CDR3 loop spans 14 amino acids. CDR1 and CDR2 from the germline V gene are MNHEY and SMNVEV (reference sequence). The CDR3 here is CASSLHLSGYGYTF. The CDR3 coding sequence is TGTGCCAGCAGTCTTCATCTTTCAGGGTATGGCTACACCTTC.

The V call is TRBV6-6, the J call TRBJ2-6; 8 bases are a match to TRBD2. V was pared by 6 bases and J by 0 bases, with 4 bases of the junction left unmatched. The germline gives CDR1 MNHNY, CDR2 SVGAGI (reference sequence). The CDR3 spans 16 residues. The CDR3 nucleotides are TGTGCCAGCAGCCCGGGAGGGGGCTCTGGGGCCAACGTCCTGACTTTC. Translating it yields CASSPGGGSGANVLTF.

CDR3 region: CASSPRDRAGNTIYF. The CDR3 DNA sequence: TGTGCCAGCTCACCCCGGGACAGGGCTGGAAACACCATATATTTT. The rearrangement uses TRBV18 and TRBJ1-3, with 9 bases lining up with TRBD1. This CDR3 region has 15 residues. The germline CDR1 and CDR2 sequences are KGHSH and LQKENI. V dropped 3 bases and J dropped 2; count of bases not matched to a gene: 2.

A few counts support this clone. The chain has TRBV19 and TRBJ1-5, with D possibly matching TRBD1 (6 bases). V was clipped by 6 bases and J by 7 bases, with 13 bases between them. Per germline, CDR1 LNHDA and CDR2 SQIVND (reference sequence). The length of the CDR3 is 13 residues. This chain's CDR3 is CASSRGGGQPQHF. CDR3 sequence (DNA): TGTGCCAGTAGCAGAGGGGGTGGACAGCCCCAGCATTTT.

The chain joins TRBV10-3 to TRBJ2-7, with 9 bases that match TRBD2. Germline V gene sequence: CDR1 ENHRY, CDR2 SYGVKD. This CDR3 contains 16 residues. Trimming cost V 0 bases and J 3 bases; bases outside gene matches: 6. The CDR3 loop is CAISESWLAGLYEQYF. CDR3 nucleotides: TGTGCCATCAGTGAGTCTTGGCTAGCGGGACTCTACGAGCAGTACTTC.

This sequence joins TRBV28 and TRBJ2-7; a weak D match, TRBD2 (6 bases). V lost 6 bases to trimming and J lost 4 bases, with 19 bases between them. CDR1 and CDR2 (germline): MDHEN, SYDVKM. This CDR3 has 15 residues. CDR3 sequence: CASSRGGGGRYEQYF. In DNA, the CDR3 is TGTGCCAGCAGCCGGGGTGGGGGAGGACGATACGAGCAGTACTTC. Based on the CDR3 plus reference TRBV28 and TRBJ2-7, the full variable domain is DVKVTQSSRYLVKRTGEKVFLECVQDMDHENMFWYRQDPGLGLRLIYFSYDVKMKEKGDIPEGYSVSREKKERFSLILESASTNQTSMYLCASSRGGGGRYEQYFGPGTRLTVT.

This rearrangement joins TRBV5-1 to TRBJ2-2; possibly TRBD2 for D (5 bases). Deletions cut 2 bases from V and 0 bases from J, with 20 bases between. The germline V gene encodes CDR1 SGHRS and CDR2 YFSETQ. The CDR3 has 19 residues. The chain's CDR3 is CASSFILRTGITNTGELFF. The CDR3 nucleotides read TGCGCCAGCAGCTTCATTCTACGGACGGGAATTACGAACACCGGGGAGCTGTTTTTT.

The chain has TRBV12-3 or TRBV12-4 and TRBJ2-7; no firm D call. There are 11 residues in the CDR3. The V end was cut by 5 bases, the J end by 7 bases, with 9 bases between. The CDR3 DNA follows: TGTGCCAGCAGTCCCCAGTGGGAGCAGTACTTC. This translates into CASSPQWEQYF.

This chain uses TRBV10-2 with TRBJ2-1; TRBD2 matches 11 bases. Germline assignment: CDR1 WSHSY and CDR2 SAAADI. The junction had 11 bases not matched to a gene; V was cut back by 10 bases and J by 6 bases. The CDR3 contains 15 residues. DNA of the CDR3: TGCGCCACACGTACTAGCGGGAGTCAGGGCAATGAGCAGTTCTTC. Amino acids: CATRTSGSQGNEQFF.

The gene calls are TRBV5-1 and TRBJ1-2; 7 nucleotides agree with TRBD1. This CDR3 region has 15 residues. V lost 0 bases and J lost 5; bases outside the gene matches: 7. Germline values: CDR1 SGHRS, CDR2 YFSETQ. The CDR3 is CASSLVAGGLYGYTF. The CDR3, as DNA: TGCGCCAGCAGCTTGGTGGCAGGGGGGCTTTATGGCTACACCTTC.

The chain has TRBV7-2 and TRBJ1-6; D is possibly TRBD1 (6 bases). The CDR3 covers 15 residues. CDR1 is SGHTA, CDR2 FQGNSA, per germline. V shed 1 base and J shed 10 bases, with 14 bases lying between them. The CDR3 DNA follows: TGTGCCAGCAGCTTAGACCGGGGGGCGAGGTCACCCCTCCACTTT. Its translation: CASSLDRGARSPLHF.

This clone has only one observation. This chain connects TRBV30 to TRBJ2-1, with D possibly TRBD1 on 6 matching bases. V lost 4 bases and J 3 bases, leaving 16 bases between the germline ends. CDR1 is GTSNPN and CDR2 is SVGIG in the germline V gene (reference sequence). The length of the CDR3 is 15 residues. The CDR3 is CAWTPRDRHYNEQFF. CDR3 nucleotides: TGTGCCTGGACTCCACGAGACAGGCACTACAATGAGCAGTTCTTC.

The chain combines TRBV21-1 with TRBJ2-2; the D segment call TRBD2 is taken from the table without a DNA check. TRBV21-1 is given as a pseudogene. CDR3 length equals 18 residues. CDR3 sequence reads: CASSKVRRGYFNTGELFF. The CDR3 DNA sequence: TGTGCCAGCAGCAAGGTCAGACGAGGGTACTTTAACACCGGGGAGCTGTTTTTT.

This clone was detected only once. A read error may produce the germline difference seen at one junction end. CDR3 protein: CASSPDNRRNQPQHF. The CDR3 DNA reads TGTGCCAGTTCACCAGATAACCGGCGGAATCAGCCCCAGCATTTT. The chain joins TRBV18 to TRBJ1-5; D unclear. There are 15 residues in the CDR3. Germline assignment: CDR1 KGHSH and CDR2 LQKENI. Full variable domain (outside the CDR3, taken from reference TRBV18 and TRBJ1-5): NAGVMQNPRHLVRRRGQEARLRCSPMKGHSHVYWYRQLPEEGLKFMVYLQKENIIDESGMPKERFSAEFPKEGPSILRIQQVVRGDSAAYFCASSPDNRRNQPQHFGDGTRLSIL.

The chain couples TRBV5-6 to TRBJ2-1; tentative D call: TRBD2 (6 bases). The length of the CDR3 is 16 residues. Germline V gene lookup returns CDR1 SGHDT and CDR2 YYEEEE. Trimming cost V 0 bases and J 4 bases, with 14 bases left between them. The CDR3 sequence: CASSLARLARYNEQFF. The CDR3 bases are TGTGCCAGCAGCTTGGCCAGGCTAGCGCGTTACAATGAGCAGTTCTTC.

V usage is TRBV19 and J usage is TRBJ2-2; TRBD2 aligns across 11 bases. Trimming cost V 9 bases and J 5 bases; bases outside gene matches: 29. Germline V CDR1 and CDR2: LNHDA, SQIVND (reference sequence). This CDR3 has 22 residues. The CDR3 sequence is CASTIGQSLRSGRAESTGELFF. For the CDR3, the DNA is TGTGCCAGCACTATAGGACAGTCCCTCCGTAGCGGGAGGGCCGAATCGACCGGGGAGCTGTTTTTT.